These T cell receptor beta chains were read from a single sample in a study of T cells after yellow fever vaccination. A single record per CDR3 protein comes from TCRdb applying MiXCR to the 5' RACE reads. The table has approximately 550,000 distinct CDR3 sequences, roughly 21% seen once; the top ten hold over 11%. Specimen: PBMCs, collected 15 days after the yellow fever booster vaccination. All receptors derive from a man aged 30 to 45 who received the YFV17D yellow fever vaccine. The conserved cysteine and the conserved F or W are not part of the CDR3 here.

j_call	v_call	cdr3_aa
TRBJ1-2	TRBV6-6	ASTPVANYGYT
TRBJ2-3	TRBV24-1	ATSPSAGDSDTQY
TRBJ2-7	TRBV28	ASSLNRAGLMDEQY
TRBJ2-1	TRBV12-3/TRBV12-4	ASSPTSGLFNEQF
TRBJ1-6	TRBV10-2	ASSTPLTGRNSPLH
TRBJ1-2	TRBV20-1	SARDSKGLDPGYT
TRBJ2-7	TRBV3-1	ASSPRLAGGLSTY
TRBJ1-1	TRBV18	ASSTLQENTEAF
TRBJ2-1	TRBV7-9	ASSPNEQF
TRBJ2-1	TRBV2	ASRVPPGQGAYNEQF
TRBJ2-6	TRBV5-1	ASSSPSASGANVLT
TRBJ2-1	TRBV6-1	ASSPGGRVADEQF
TRBJ2-6	TRBV5-6	ASSFRRGAGANVLT
TRBJ2-7	TRBV3-1	ASSGRQGVSYEQY
TRBJ2-2	TRBV5-5	ASRLGLVGTGELF
TRBJ2-4	TRBV7-2	ASSHRQGINIQY
TRBJ2-7	TRBV6-2/TRBV6-3	ASSYSSETGSSYEQY
TRBJ2-1	TRBV6-8	ASSGLAICNNEQF
TRBJ2-7	TRBV3-1	ASSLSNQGHEQY
TRBJ2-1	TRBV20-1	SARDQTMRRNNEQF
TRBJ2-2	TRBV7-8	ASSSDSGKNTGELF
TRBJ1-5	TRBV3-1	ASSQDPQGSQPQH
TRBJ2-7	TRBV7-2	ASSANPSPYEQY
TRBJ2-7	TRBV6-5	ASSYAGLTDEQY
TRBJ2-1	TRBV9	ASSPTWGVGRQF
TRBJ2-7	TRBV4-3	ASSQDGRSYEQY
TRBJ2-1	TRBV20-1	SARTSGTTEQF
TRBJ2-5	TRBV7-3	ASSPTRDRAETQY
TRBJ2-2	TRBV5-5	ASSTGQPNTGELF
TRBJ2-1	TRBV3-1	ASSQDPTSDNEQF
TRBJ2-7	TRBV14	ASSQDSTQGKPTYEQY
TRBJ2-7	TRBV4-3	ASSPQGEGVYEQY
TRBJ2-7	TRBV5-1	ASRLAGDRNYEQY
TRBJ2-5	TRBV4-3	ASSQDLGKGGRKETQY
TRBJ2-1	TRBV5-6	ASSLILSSGRRPGNEQF
TRBJ2-7	TRBV9	ASSPGTRYEQY
TRBJ2-1	TRBV7-9	ASQGQGYNEQF
TRBJ2-1	TRBV5-1	ASRLTSGTRNEQF
TRBJ2-7	TRBV6-5	ASSYTGLASEQY
TRBJ2-7	TRBV7-2	ASSPTRTGSGEQY
TRBJ2-3	TRBV12-3/TRBV12-4	ASSSTSGGTDTQY